This T cell receptor (beta chain) derives from a study of cytomegalovirus exposure and HLA in healthy donors. On the study more broadly: Unique TCRs numbering some 77 million, obtained from HLA-typed donors, made up an early data release. Notes on the study in general: Some public TCRs appeared in many individuals, while most sequences were rare. Apparent HLA restriction characterized most CMV-associated TCR beta chains in a later analysis. The study had only CMV serostatus as immune exposure information.

This clone occurred once. Its antigen is undetermined. Primers: 60 Vbeta forward and 13 Jbeta reverse. The assay was immunoSEQ multiplex PCR, and TCRdb's table has in-frame clones only and misses some. The sample carries under 150,000 clones, 75% to 80% recorded once. The sample consisted of PBMCs. The sequence derives from a woman between 40 and 55 years old in good health and CMV-seropositive.

CDR3 in DNA: TGTGCCAGCAGTGTACCAGGGGGCGAAAGTGGCTACACCTTC. Translated: CASSVPGGESGYTF. The chain employs TRBV6-4 and TRBJ1-2, with 8 bases that match TRBD1. CDR1 MRHNA and CDR2 SNTAGT come from the germline V gene. The J segment lost 7 bases and the V segment lost 4 bases, leaving 8 bases of the junction unmatched. The CDR3 spans 14 residues.